The source of this TCR beta chain is a study of blood T cell repertoires in COVID-19. Turning to the study itself: The origin of the acute and convalescent COVID-19 samples was the United States, Italy and Spain. From T cells, B-cell-depleted T cells, or PBMCs came the material, which was cDNA or gDNA.

The CDR3 is 16 residues long. J gave up 6 bases and V 3 bases, and 9 bases lay outside the gene matches. Germline values: CDR1 SGHRS, CDR2 YFSETQ. In the study's own analysis: Amplification of reference gene primers was used by the study to estimate nucleated cell counts. Only in-frame clones appear in the TCRdb table, and some are missing; sequencing was by immunoSEQ multiplex PCR. The V and J calls and the clone size are those of that table, but D and trimming were determined from the DNA. The sample carries 70,000 or so clones, 85% recorded once. The rearrangement links TRBV5-1 to TRBJ1-6; TRBD1 agrees at 7 bases. The sequence derives from an elderly man with acute or convalescent COVID-19. The source material was peripheral blood. The CDR3 coding sequence is TGCGCCAGCAGCTACCGACGACAGGGTGGTAATTCACCCCTCCACTTT. Protein sequence: CASSYRRQGGNSPLHF.